The clone carrying this T cell receptor beta chain is a singleton in its sample. This sample is drawn from a study of cytomegalovirus exposure and HLA in healthy donors. The CDR3 runs to 16 residues. V lost 6 bases and J lost 2, with 20 bases in between. Germline V gene lookup returns CDR1 MNHEY and CDR2 SMNVEV (reference sequence). The PCR was carried out with 60 Vbeta primers and 13 Jbeta primers. Clones were sequenced by immunoSEQ multiplex PCR, and TCRdb holds only the in-frame ones, with some missing. Here the sample spans over 200,000 clones, almost 85% being singletons. Among the donors, all were healthy bone marrow donors.

The V gene is TRBV27, the J gene TRBJ2-7; possible D gene TRBD2, 6 bases. The origin of this receptor is a woman aged 40 to 55 in good health and CMV-seronegative. The sample was PBMCs. In DNA form, the CDR3 reads TGTGCCAGCAGAATAGGGTGGCGGGGCGGAACCTACGAGCAGTACTTC. Amino acids: CASRIGWRGGTYEQYF.